These 27 T cell receptor beta chains originate from one sample sequenced in a study of blood T cells in healthy people across ages. The use of a sample-barcoded 5' primer and a J-beta primer mix characterized a second PCR of roughly 6 to 11 cycles. TCRdb itself ran the 5' RACE reads through MiXCR, one entry per CDR3 protein. The sample records approximately 1.5 million distinct CDR3 sequences, about 32% being singletons. Sample: blood. The receptor source for this set is a woman aged 25 to 39 in good health.

This clonotype showed up just a few times. V gene TRBV3-1 combines with J gene TRBJ1-5; 7 bases map to TRBD1. Germline V gene data show CDR1 as LGHDT and CDR2 as YNNKEL (reference sequence). The CDR3 contains 17 residues. With 1 base clipped from V and 1 base from J, the junction kept 7 bases outside the gene matches. The CDR3 sequence is CASSQGRGVSSNQPQHF. The CDR3 DNA reads as TGTGCCAGCAGCCAAGGCAGGGGGGTTTCGAGCAATCAGCCCCAGCATTTT. Combining the CDR3 with reference TRBV3-1 and TRBJ1-5 gives the whole variable domain DTAVSQTPKYLVTQMGNDKSIKCEQNLGHDTMYWYKQDSKKFLKIMFSYNNKELIINETVPNRFSPKSPDKAHLNLHINSLELGDSAVYFCASSQGRGVSSNQPQHFGDGTRLSIL.

The chain has TRBV15 and TRBJ1-5; tentative D call: TRBD1 (5 bases). This CDR3 spans 17 amino acids. Deletions cut 0 bases from V and 0 bases from J, with 12 bases between. Germline CDR1 LNHNV, CDR2 YYDKDF (reference sequence). Here the CDR3 DNA reads TGTGCCACCAGCAGAGACTTGACAGACTATAGCAATCAGCCCCAGCATTTT. Translating it yields CATSRDLTDYSNQPQHF.

For this clonotype: A much larger clone sits a single nucleotide away, making a read error possible. The V call is TRBV29-1, the J call TRBJ2-7; weak D call: TRBD1 (6 bases). V dropped 3 bases and J dropped 3 bases, with 15 bases sitting between them. The CDR3 totals 14 residues. Germline CDR1 and CDR2: SQVTM and ANQGSEA. CDR3 sequence: CSVDVAGALYEQYF. The CDR3 nucleotides read TGCAGCGTTGATGTAGCAGGGGCCCTCTACGAGCAGTACTTC.

The table lists this clonotype with a few counts. CDR3 in amino acids: CAWGTRSSYEQYF. In DNA form, the CDR3 reads TGTGCCTGGGGTACGCGGTCCTCCTACGAGCAGTACTTC. This chain links TRBV30 with TRBJ2-7; D gene unclear. V was cut by 5 bases and J by 0 bases, with 11 bases left in between. The germline CDR1 and CDR2 sequences are GTSNPN and SVGIG (reference sequence). This CDR3 spans 13 amino acids. Full variable domain (outside the CDR3, taken from reference TRBV30 and TRBJ2-7): SQTIHQWPATLVQPVGSPLSLECTVEGTSNPNLYWYRQAAGRGLQLLFYSVGIGQISSEVPQNLSASRPQDRQFILSSKKLLLSDSGFYLCAWGTRSSYEQYFGPGTRLTVT.

The chain joins TRBV12-3 or TRBV12-4 to TRBJ2-3; D remains ambiguous. Trimming left V 5 bases short and J 4 bases short, with 16 bases between. This CDR3 is built from 15 residues. CDR3 coding DNA: TGTGCCAGCAGTCCAGAGCCCCTGAGAGCAGATACGCAGTATTTT. It yields the protein CASSPEPLRADTQYF.

This chain links TRBV7-9 with TRBJ2-2, with 7 bases aligning to TRBD1. V shed 9 bases and J 0 bases; nucleotides not matched to a gene: 1. Germline-derived CDR1 and CDR2 are SEHNR and FQNEAQ (reference sequence). The CDR3 spans 13 residues. CDR3 amino acids: CASQGANTGELFF. CDR3 coding DNA: TGTGCCAGTCAGGGGGCGAACACCGGGGAGCTGTTTTTT.

This clonotype was seen ten or more times. This rearrangement joins TRBV5-1 to TRBJ2-3, with 7 positions matching TRBD1. From germline, CDR1 is SGHRS and CDR2 YFSETQ. The CDR3 is 14 residues long. The V and J ends lost 2 bases and 1 base, in that order; junction bases with no gene match: 1. CDR3 region: CASSLGTGTDTQYF. The CDR3 nucleotides read TGCGCCAGCAGCTTAGGGACAGGCACAGATACGCAGTATTTT.

The genes are TRBV9 and TRBJ2-7; 13 bases align to TRBD2. Germline V gives CDR1 SGDLS, CDR2 YYNGEE. CDR3 size: 16 residues. The J segment lost 7 bases and the V segment lost 3 bases, leaving 10 bases of the junction unmatched. The CDR3 here is CASSAGLAGARGEQYF. The CDR3 DNA sequence: TGTGCCAGCAGCGCCGGACTAGCGGGAGCGCGGGGTGAGCAGTACTTC.

The rearrangement uses TRBV27 and TRBJ2-7; 7 positions agree with TRBD1. V gave up 6 bases and J gave up 3 bases; unmatched junction bases: 11. Germline lookup yields CDR1 MNHEY and CDR2 SMNVEV (reference sequence). There are 15 residues in the CDR3. The CDR3 DNA follows: TGTGCCAGCAGAGCCACAGGGGCCTACTACTACGAGCAGTACTTC. Translating gives CASRATGAYYYEQYF.

V and J are TRBV7-2 and TRBJ2-1; D remains unclear. The CDR3 covers 13 residues. V shed 1 base and J shed 12 bases, with 13 bases lying between them. Germline-derived CDR1 and CDR2 are SGHTA and FQGNSA. This CDR3 is CASSLDEFLGQFF. Written as DNA, the CDR3 is TGTGCCAGCAGCTTAGACGAGTTTCTTGGGCAGTTCTTC.

The chain has TRBV30 and TRBJ2-1; 11 nucleotides match TRBD2. The junction had 7 bases not matched to a gene; V was cut back by 5 bases and J by 7 bases. CDR1 is GTSNPN and CDR2 is SVGIG in the germline V gene (reference sequence). This CDR3 contains 14 residues. The DNA for the CDR3 is TGTGCCTGGGAAATAGCGGGAGGGGATAATGAGCAGTTCTTC. Encoded protein: CAWEIAGGDNEQFF.

This clonotype has a count of ten or more. J is TRBJ2-7 and V is TRBV4-1, with a possible D match to TRBD1 (5 bases). Germline lookup yields CDR1 MGHRA and CDR2 YSYEKL. Trimming shortened V by 0 bases and J by 0 bases, and 15 bases separated the two germline ends. CDR3 length: 17 residues. The CDR3 loop is CASSQDPGSFSSYEQYF. For the CDR3, the DNA is TGCGCCAGCAGCCAAGACCCAGGGTCATTCAGCTCCTACGAGCAGTACTTC.

For this clonotype: This may be a read error: a much more frequent sequence differs by one nucleotide. The J gene is TRBJ2-7, the V gene TRBV20-1; D may be TRBD2 (5 bases). The CDR3 totals 15 residues. V dropped 2 bases and J dropped 4 bases, with 18 bases sitting between them. Germline lookup yields CDR1 DFQATT and CDR2 SNEGSKA (reference sequence). The CDR3 sequence is CSARILVGVSYEQYF. The DNA of the CDR3 is TGCAGTGCTAGAATCCTAGTGGGAGTGAGTTACGAGCAGTACTTC.

The CDR3: CSARDRSRGLTDTQYF. CDR3 in DNA: TGCAGTGCTAGAGATAGATCCAGGGGGCTTACAGATACGCAGTATTTT. This chain uses TRBV20-1 with TRBJ2-3; 8 nucleotides line up with TRBD1. The CDR3 loop spans 16 amino acids. The junction had 8 bases not matched to a gene; V was cut back by 0 bases and J by 3 bases. Looked up from germline, CDR1 is DFQATT and CDR2 is SNEGSKA (reference sequence).

This clonotype was counted only a few times. The rearrangement uses TRBV5-1 and TRBJ2-7; D gene ambiguous. Per the germline V gene, CDR1 is SGHRS and CDR2 is YFSETQ. The length of the CDR3 is 14 residues. V dropped 3 bases and J dropped 2 bases, with 12 bases sitting between them. CDR3 sequence: CASSSKQSTYEQYF. In DNA, the CDR3 is TGCGCCAGCAGCTCCAAACAATCTACCTACGAGCAGTACTTC.

The table lists this clonotype with a few counts. The CDR3 is CSARDGGLPWQETQYF. DNA of the CDR3: TGCAGTGCTAGAGATGGAGGACTCCCATGGCAAGAGACCCAGTACTTC. The chain couples TRBV20-1 to TRBJ2-5, with a tentative D call TRBD2 (5 bases). V lost 0 bases to trimming and J lost 2 bases, with 16 bases between them. Germline loops: CDR1 DFQATT, CDR2 SNEGSKA (reference sequence). CDR3 length: 16 residues.

This clonotype has only a few counts. This chain uses TRBV5-1 with TRBJ2-5, with no clear D. V gave up 0 bases and J gave up 3 bases, with 9 bases separating them. The CDR3 is made up of 14 amino acids. CDR1 and CDR2 (germline): SGHRS, YFSETQ. DNA of the CDR3: TGCGCCAGCAGCTTGGGGTACGGCGAAGAGACCCAGTACTTC. This codes for CASSLGYGEETQYF.

This clonotype was detected a few times. The chain recombines TRBV18 with TRBJ2-6; TRBD2 aligns across 7 bases. Germline CDR1 is KGHSH and CDR2 is LQKENI. The J segment lost 1 base and the V segment lost 2 bases, leaving 5 bases of the junction unmatched. This CDR3 contains 17 residues. For the CDR3, the DNA is TGTGCCAGCTCACCAGGGGGGGTCCCGTCTGGGGCCAACGTCCTGACTTTC. Amino acids: CASSPGGVPSGANVLTF.

This clonotype was found a few times. This rearrangement joins TRBV24-1 to TRBJ2-1; 10 bases map to TRBD1. The V gene's germline CDR1 is KGHDR and CDR2 SFDVKD. J gave up 4 bases and V 2 bases, and 4 bases lay outside the gene matches. This CDR3 has 16 residues. The CDR3 region is CATSDSGQGSYNEQFF. Here the CDR3 DNA reads TGTGCCACCAGTGATTCGGGACAGGGGTCGTACAATGAGCAGTTCTTC.

The chain employs TRBV9 and TRBJ1-2; D may be TRBD1 (5 bases). The CDR3 runs to 15 residues. Trimming removed 3 bases from V and 5 bases from J, with 17 bases in between. CDR1 and CDR2 from the germline V gene are SGDLS and YYNGEE. Written as DNA, the CDR3 is TGTGCCAGCAGCGCCCAGGGCGCCCTGGGATATGGCTACACCTTC. Encoded protein: CASSAQGALGYGYTF.

This clonotype was observed a few times. The chain has TRBV7-3 and TRBJ2-1, with TRBD2 matching over 7 bases. CDR3 size: 14 residues. Germline CDR1 reads SGHTA; CDR2 reads FQGTGA. Unmatched junction bases numbered 5, after V lost 4 bases and J lost 5 bases. CDR3 region: CASSSGLDNNEQFF. CDR3 in DNA: TGTGCCAGCAGCTCAGGACTAGACAACAATGAGCAGTTCTTC.

In DNA, the CDR3 is TGCGCCAGCAGCTTTGAGGATCATGGGAGTGGCTACACCTTC. It specifies CASSFEDHGSGYTF. The rearrangement joins TRBV5-1 to TRBJ1-2; no reliable D call. Trimming removed 2 bases at V and 7 bases at J, with 15 bases between. Germline V lookup: CDR1 SGHRS, CDR2 YFSETQ. CDR3 length: 14 residues.

This chain uses TRBV6-1 with TRBJ1-2; D gene uncertain. This CDR3 is built from 13 residues. V lost 5 bases, J lost 6 bases, and 13 bases lay in between. Germline V gene lookup returns CDR1 MNHNS and CDR2 SASEGT. The CDR3: CASSIGGRDGYTF. CDR3 nucleotides: TGTGCCAGCAGTATTGGAGGGAGGGATGGCTACACCTTC.

This chain's CDR3 is CASSLTGTGVLYEQYF. CDR3 in DNA: TGTGCCAGCAGTTTAACCGGGACAGGGGTTCTCTACGAGCAGTACTTC. This chain links TRBV27 with TRBJ2-7, with 10 bases matching TRBD1. CDR1 and CDR2 (germline): MNHEY, SMNVEV (reference sequence). Losses at the gene ends were 2 bases for V and 3 bases for J; bases not matched to a gene: 7. The CDR3 covers 16 residues.

This clonotype was recorded a few times. The chain combines TRBV25-1 with TRBJ2-7; D possibly corresponds to TRBD2 (5 bases). This CDR3 region has 13 residues. Germline CDR1 is MGHDK and CDR2 is SYGVNS. Trimming stripped 6 bases from V and 1 base from J, with 10 bases between. This CDR3 is CASREAGSYEQYF. As DNA, the CDR3 is TGTGCCAGCAGAGAGGCGGGTTCCTACGAGCAGTACTTC.

Turning to this clonotype: The germline gene is not matched at one end of the junction; a read error may be the cause. The V gene is TRBV15, the J gene TRBJ1-5; D might be TRBD1 (6 bases). This CDR3 has 19 residues. Germline CDR1 and CDR2: LNHNV and YYDKDF (reference sequence). CDR3 DNA sequence: TGTGCCGCCAGCAGAGATCTTGGTCAGGGGTACAGGGGCAATCAGCCCCAGCATTTT. Its protein product is CAASRDLGQGYRGNQPQHF.

The chain links TRBV30 to TRBJ2-1; 9 bases line up with TRBD2. CDR1 GTSNPN and CDR2 SVGIG come from the germline V gene (reference sequence). V was clipped by 3 bases and J by 8 bases; unmatched bases: 14. This CDR3 is 16 amino acids long. The CDR3 spells CAWSEGVASGTDEQFF. CDR3 nucleotides: TGTGCCTGGAGCGAGGGCGTGGCTAGCGGGACGGATGAGCAGTTCTTC.